The rows below give T cell receptor beta chains drawn from one sample of a study of control samples from healthy donors and cancer patients. Profiled with immunoSEQ multiplex PCR; TCRdb holds only in-frame clones, not every one. The sample lists around 51,000 clones, 80% seen once, with 10% in the top ten. Material: blood. These receptors were taken from a man between 65 and 85 years old in good health. Both conserved end residues are part of each CDR3.

v_gene	CDR3aa
TRBV5-4	CASSLDPENYGYTF
TRBV5-4	CASSLDRRGAHTEAFF
TRBV3-1/TRBV3-2	CASSQTDNTEAFF
TRBV4-2	CASSQDPTQIDGYTF
TRBV15	CATSRDGTNAYNEQFF
TRBV7-9	CASSITGGTEAFF
TRBV7-2	CASSLSGLPEEKLFF
TRBV19	CASRSRDTATYGYTF
TRBV10-2	CASSERGLGPGANVLTF
TRBV7-2	CASSLGGWNNEQFF
TRBV7-8	CASSLVGGWDVYGYTF
TRBV4-2	CASSQVLQGNQPQHF
TRBV7-7	CASSSEQREGYNEQFF
TRBV28	CASSPNDRRKPYEQYF
TRBV18	CASSESLVTETQYF
TRBV4-1	CASSRQQVRENTIYF
TRBV28	CASSEIDINGNTIYF
TRBV15	CATSRDDGGLNYGYTF
TRBV19	CASSTTGTSSVNYEQYF
TRBV27	CASSFPGGADEQFF
TRBV18	CASSPPEGQGASTEAFF
TRBV19	CASRTYRRGSTEAFF
TRBV3-1/TRBV3-2	CASSPTGWYGYTF
TRBV3-1/TRBV3-2	CASTFLAGRQETQYF
TRBV30	CAWGSLDTQYF